Following are 23 T cell receptor beta chains from one sample sequenced in a study of blood T cell repertoires in COVID-19. Some clones are missing from TCRdb's copy, which holds only in-frame ones; the method was immunoSEQ multiplex PCR. The data show 110,000 to 150,000 clones, with approximately 86% seen just once and approximately 8% held by the top ten. Sequencing was done on a sample of peripheral blood. These TCRs come from a woman aged 60-75 years with acute or convalescent COVID-19.

The chain has TRBV9 and TRBJ2-5; 7 bases fit TRBD2. Per the germline V gene, CDR1 is SGDLS and CDR2 is YYNGEE. The CDR3 length is 15 residues. V dropped 1 base and J dropped 3; count of bases not matched to a gene: 6. CDR3 loop: CASSVTGGREETQYF. The CDR3 DNA is TGTGCCAGCAGCGTAACGGGGGGACGGGAAGAGACCCAGTACTTC. Full variable domain (remainder filled in from reference TRBV9 and TRBJ2-5): DSGVTQTPKHLITATGQRVTLRCSPRSGDLSVYWYQQSLDQGLQFLIQYYNGEERAKGNILERFSAQQFPDLHSELNLSSLELGDSALYFCASSVTGGREETQYFGPGTRLLVL.

V is TRBV12-3 or TRBV12-4 and J is TRBJ1-5, with TRBD1 identical over 9 bases. V trimming: 6 bases; J trimming: 5 bases; junction bases outside the gene matches: 2. CDR3 length: 13 amino acids. The CDR3 reads CASSRTGDQPQHF. CDR3 in DNA: TGTGCCAGCAGCCGGACAGGGGATCAGCCCCAGCATTTT.

V and J are TRBV7-9 and TRBJ2-5; the D gene is possibly TRBD2 (6 bases). V was trimmed by 1 base and J by 9 bases, leaving 15 bases between them. Germline assignment: CDR1 SEHNR and CDR2 FQNEAQ (reference sequence). The CDR3 spans 14 residues. CDR3: CASSLEASAAAQYF. CDR3 sequence (DNA): TGTGCCAGCAGCTTAGAGGCTAGCGCGGCGGCCCAGTACTTC.

The rearrangement uses TRBV28 and TRBJ2-1; 7 bases are a match to TRBD2. This CDR3 region has 14 residues. Germline V gene data show CDR1 as MDHEN and CDR2 as SYDVKM. Trimming at V came to 3 bases and at J to 8 bases, leaving 7 bases not matched to a gene. CDR3: CASSFGGGIHEQFF. DNA for the CDR3: TGTGCCAGCAGTTTTGGCGGGGGTATCCATGAGCAGTTCTTC.

This chain joins TRBV24-1 and TRBJ2-4; unclear D gene. The CDR3 spans 12 residues. The V gene's germline CDR1 is KGHDR and CDR2 SFDVKD. Trimming removed 3 bases from V and 6 bases from J, with 5 bases in between. This CDR3 is CATSDHRNIQYF. In DNA form, the CDR3 reads TGTGCCACCAGTGATCATAGAAACATTCAGTACTTC.

As to this clone: A junction boundary mismatches the germline segment, possibly from a read error. The J gene is TRBJ2-4, the V gene TRBV30, with 9 bases identical to TRBD2. CDR3 length equals 11 residues. Germline assignment: CDR1 GTSNPN and CDR2 SVGIG (reference sequence). The CDR3, as DNA: TGTGCCTGTCGAATAGCGGGGGAAAAAAACTTC. It codes for CACRIAGEKNF.

The chain employs TRBV6-5 and TRBJ2-7; 13 nucleotides agree with TRBD2. V lost 3 bases and J lost 6; bases outside the gene matches: 8. CDR1 MNHEY and CDR2 SVGAGI come from the germline V gene. CDR3 length equals 16 residues. CDR3 sequence: CASSYILAGGPSEQYF. The CDR3 nucleotides read TGTGCCAGCAGTTATATACTAGCGGGGGGGCCGAGCGAGCAGTACTTC.

V usage is TRBV18 and J usage is TRBJ1-1; a weak D match, TRBD1 (6 bases). The V end was cut by 6 bases, the J end by 0 bases, with 17 bases between. Germline V lookup: CDR1 KGHSH, CDR2 LQKENI. The CDR3 totals 16 residues. The CDR3 is CASSPVGQGMNTEAFF. DNA of the CDR3: TGTGCCAGCTCCCCAGTGGGCCAGGGGATGAACACTGAAGCTTTCTTT.

This clone was observed once. The V gene is TRBV19, the J gene TRBJ1-6, with a possible D match to TRBD1 (6 bases). Germline lookup yields CDR1 LNHDA and CDR2 SQIVND (reference sequence). V was trimmed by 5 bases and J by 7 bases, leaving 12 bases between them. The CDR3 has 14 amino acids. CDR3 residues: CASSLQGQNSPLHF. In DNA, the CDR3 is TGTGCCAGTAGTTTACAGGGTCAAAATTCACCCCTCCACTTT.

The rearrangement joins TRBV9 to TRBJ2-1; D not resolved. The CDR3 has 16 amino acids. Trimming stripped 4 bases from V and 0 bases from J, with 14 bases between. From germline, CDR1 is SGDLS and CDR2 YYNGEE. The CDR3 DNA follows: TGTGCCAGCAGCCTCGACTGGCTCAGCTCCTACAATGAGCAGTTCTTC. It encodes CASSLDWLSSYNEQFF.

The chain is built from TRBV6-5 and TRBJ1-2; D possibly corresponds to TRBD1 (6 bases). Germline V gene data show CDR1 as MNHEY and CDR2 as SVGAGI. The CDR3 length is 13 residues. V lost 6 bases to trimming and J lost 0 bases, with 8 bases between them. The CDR3 DNA is TGTGCCAGCAGGCCAGGGGCTAACTATGGCTACACCTTC. It specifies CASRPGANYGYTF.

The chain has TRBV10-1 and TRBJ2-7, with 9 positions matching TRBD2. Germline-derived CDR1 and CDR2 are WNHNN and SYGVQD (reference sequence). V was pared by 1 base and J by 2 bases, with 3 bases of the junction left unmatched. The CDR3 is 15 residues long. The CDR3 sequence is CASSEWLAGPYEQYF. Here the CDR3 DNA reads TGCGCCAGCAGTGAGTGGCTAGCGGGACCCTACGAGCAGTACTTC.

In DNA form, the CDR3 reads TGTGCCAGCAGCTTACCGGACAGCCCAGCAACTAATGAAAAACTGTTTTTT. Translation: CASSLPDSPATNEKLFF. The gene calls are TRBV11-2 and TRBJ1-4, with D tentatively TRBD1 (6 bases). The CDR3 covers 17 residues. V was trimmed by 2 bases and J by 0 bases, leaving 13 bases between them. Germline CDR1 SGHAT, CDR2 FQNNGV.

The chain employs TRBV27 and TRBJ2-6, with D unclear. V shed 3 bases and J shed 4 bases, with 10 bases lying between them. The germline V gene has CDR1 MNHEY and CDR2 SMNVEV (reference sequence). This CDR3 has 15 amino acids. CDR3 DNA: TGTGCCAGCAGTTTCACAAGTGGCGGGGCCAACGTCCTGACTTTC. Amino acids: CASSFTSGGANVLTF.

This chain links TRBV6-5 with TRBJ1-5; D not certain. This CDR3 is 14 amino acids long. Trimming took off 6 bases at V and 6 bases at J, with 15 bases between the two ends. CDR1 is MNHEY and CDR2 is SVGAGI in the germline V gene. The CDR3 DNA sequence: TGTGCCAGCAGACAGCTAGGAGGTACTCAGCCCCAGCATTTT. It translates to CASRQLGGTQPQHF.

The rearrangement joins TRBV4-3 to TRBJ2-7; 10 bases are shared with TRBD1. The CDR3 covers 14 residues. V trimming: 3 bases; J trimming: 6 bases; junction bases outside the gene matches: 5. The germline CDR1 and CDR2 sequences are LGHNA and YSLEER. The CDR3 coding sequence is TGCGCCAGCAGCCATGGTCGGACAGGGGGCGAGCAGTACTTC. Translating it yields CASSHGRTGGEQYF.

The chain carries TRBV4-1 and TRBJ2-4; no clear D. The CDR3 totals 13 residues. Looked up from germline, CDR1 is MGHRA and CDR2 is YSYEKL. With 4 bases removed from V and 8 bases from J, the gap between germline ends came to 12 bases. CDR3 amino acids: CASSPKFLDIQYF. CDR3 bases: TGCGCCAGCAGCCCAAAGTTTTTAGACATTCAGTACTTC.

The chain joins TRBV3-1 (or the pseudogene TRBV3-2) to TRBJ1-5; no firm D call. The CDR3 totals 18 residues. Germline V CDR1 and CDR2: LGHDT, YNNKEL (reference sequence). V lost 4 bases, J lost 5 bases, and 24 bases lay in between. CDR3 coding DNA: TGTGCCAGCAGCCGAAGATGGTTCCGAGGCAAGTTTCATCAGCCCCAGCATTTT. It is translated as CASSRRWFRGKFHQPQHF.

The CDR3 DNA reads TGTGCCATCAGGACCGGGACAGGGTCCACAGATACGCAGTATTTT. It encodes CAIRTGTGSTDTQYF. The J gene is TRBJ2-3, the V gene TRBV10-3, with 9 nucleotides matching TRBD1. V lost 6 bases and J lost 2; bases outside the gene matches: 6. This CDR3 is 15 amino acids long. Germline CDR1 is ENHRY and CDR2 is SYGVKD.

The V call is TRBV11-1, the J call TRBJ2-6; D call uncertain. Germline CDR1 is SGHAT and CDR2 is FQDESV (reference sequence). V was shortened by 7 bases and J by 3 bases, with 4 bases between the two germline ends. The CDR3 runs 12 residues. CDR3 DNA sequence: TGTGCCAGCACCCATGGGGCCAACGTCCTGACTTTC. This gives the protein CASTHGANVLTF.

The genes are TRBV4-3 and TRBJ2-3, with 10 positions matching TRBD2. Germline V gene data show CDR1 as LGHNA and CDR2 as YSLEER. The CDR3 has 16 residues. V lost 2 bases and J lost 2; bases outside the gene matches: 4. The CDR3 DNA reads as TGCGCCAGCAGCCAACAAGCGGGGGGGCCCACAGATACGCAGTATTTT. It codes for CASSQQAGGPTDTQYF.

This clone was seen more than once but under ten times. V and J are TRBV30 and TRBJ1-6; 8 bases are a match to TRBD1. J lost 4 bases, V lost 3 bases, and 14 bases had no gene match. Germline CDR1 reads GTSNPN; CDR2 reads SVGIG (reference sequence). CDR3 length: 18 amino acids. This CDR3 is CAWSGVLQGGDYNSPLHF. CDR3 nucleotides: TGTGCCTGGAGCGGGGTATTACAGGGGGGAGATTATAATTCACCCCTCCACTTT.

The chain couples TRBV5-5 to TRBJ1-2, with D tentatively TRBD1 (6 bases). This CDR3 spans 15 amino acids. Between the trimmed V and J ends, which lost 0 bases and 3 bases, there was a span of 12 bases. The V gene's germline CDR1 is SGHKS and CDR2 YYEKEE (reference sequence). DNA of the CDR3: TGTGCCAGCAGCTTGGCGGCAGGGGCCCACTATGGCTACACCTTC. Translation gives CASSLAAGAHYGYTF.